This TCR beta chain was documented in a study of shared clonotypes between healthy human individuals. The repertoire was sequenced with immunoSEQ multiplex PCR; TCRdb's copy has only in-frame clones and lacks some. Found here are 550,000 to 850,000 clones, roughly 72% of them singletons; the top ten hold 1.8%. Remarks on this clone: Its antigen is currently unknown.

Study-level findings and limits: Sharing across a few donors was seen in approximately 5.2% of naive CD4 clonotypes.

The sequenced sample consisted of memory CD4+ T cells sorted from blood. Subset denoted: CD45RA-negative fraction. This sequence originates from a woman in her 30s in good health.

The CDR3 here is CASTARSYEQYF. Here the CDR3 DNA reads TGTGCCAGCACGGCCAGATCCTACGAGCAGTACTTC. The rearrangement links TRBV6-1 to TRBJ2-7, with D unresolved. Germline values: CDR1 MNHNS, CDR2 SASEGT. This CDR3 has 12 amino acids. V lost 7 bases and J lost 1, with 8 bases in between.